This T cell receptor beta chain was sequenced during a study of PD-1 blockade in classical Hodgkin lymphoma. Study in general: On a schedule of every 2 weeks, patients received nivolumab 3 mg/kg intravenously.

Germline V lookup: CDR1 LNHDA, CDR2 SQIVND (reference sequence). The CDR3 spans 15 residues. With 7 bases clipped from V and 2 bases from J, the junction kept 11 bases outside the gene matches. Using immunoSEQ multiplex PCR, the repertoire was profiled, and TCRdb retains in-frame clones only, with some absent. The sample comprises approximately 44,000 clones, 60% to 80% of which are singletons, and under 3% rests with the top ten. Time point described: cycle 4 day 1 (C4D1), after 6 weeks of nivolumab. Each patient relapsed following autologous stem cell transplantation, and prior brentuximab vedotin exposure differed.

Sequences were derived from peripheral blood mononuclear cells (PBMCs), sampled before the fourth cycle of nivolumab. The V gene is TRBV19, the J gene TRBJ2-7; 7 positions match TRBD1. The origin of this receptor is a human donor with classical Hodgkin lymphoma. This CDR3 is CASNVGTGVTYEQYF. The CDR3 bases are TGTGCCAGTAATGTTGGCACAGGGGTCACCTACGAGCAGTACTTC.